These 13 T cell receptor beta chains came from one sample sequenced in a study of CD8+CD57+ T cells in acquired aplastic anemia. TCR beta VDJ combinations and CDR3 sequences were profiled from genomic DNA. TCRdb analysed the reads with MiXCR anew, one entry per CDR3 protein. The sample includes a few hundred thousand distinct CDR3 sequences, 65% to 80% of them seen just once. The sequenced sample consisted of sorted CD4+, CD8+, or CD8+CD57+ T cells (not recorded which) from PBMCs. The receptors were sampled from a human donor in good health, serving as a control.

The chain links TRBV20-1 to TRBJ1-6; maybe TRBD1 (6 bases). Germline values: CDR1 DFQATT, CDR2 SNEGSKA (reference sequence). V dropped 6 bases and J dropped 14 bases, with 20 bases sitting between them. This CDR3 spans 13 amino acids. Here the CDR3 DNA reads TGCAGTGCCACAACGGGGGCAGGGTCCACCCTCCACTTT. Protein product: CSATTGAGSTLHF.

This clonotype appeared many times. The chain couples TRBV27 to TRBJ1-2; tentative D call: TRBD1 (6 bases). The CDR3 has 16 residues. The V gene's germline CDR1 is MNHEY and CDR2 SMNVEV (reference sequence). V lost 6 bases, J lost 4 bases, and 21 bases lay in between. For the CDR3, the DNA is TGTGCCAGCAGAAATATTCAGGGGAATAGGGGCTATGGCTACACCTTC. Its protein product is CASRNIQGNRGYGYTF.

The rearrangement links TRBV7-8 to TRBJ1-2; 7 positions match TRBD1. CDR1 and CDR2 (germline): SGHVS, FQNEAQ. J was trimmed by 12 bases and V by 4 bases; bases with no gene match: 17. CDR3 length equals 15 residues. Here the CDR3 DNA reads TGTGCCAGCAGCTCAGGGGGGAATGATGAGTTCTTCGACACCTTC. Translation gives CASSSGGNDEFFDTF.

The sample holds many counts of this clonotype. The V and J genes are TRBV27 and TRBJ2-7; 10 nucleotides agree with TRBD1. CDR1 and CDR2 (germline): MNHEY, SMNVEV (reference sequence). Trimming cost V 6 bases and J 2 bases; bases outside gene matches: 4. CDR3 length: 14 residues. The CDR3 region is CASRAGTGAYEQYF. The CDR3 DNA reads TGTGCCAGCAGGGCCGGGACAGGGGCCTACGAGCAGTACTTC.

The chain carries TRBV7-2 and TRBJ2-7; D is perhaps TRBD1 (6 bases). Germline CDR1 and CDR2: SGHTA and FQGNSA. V gave up 1 base and J gave up 3 bases, with 10 bases separating them. The CDR3 covers 14 residues. The DNA for the CDR3 is TGTGCCAGCAGCTTAGGGGACACCTTCTACGAGCAGTACTTC. Translation: CASSLGDTFYEQYF.

V usage is TRBV29-1 and J usage is TRBJ2-3, with 8 bases that match TRBD2. Germline V gene sequence: CDR1 SQVTM, CDR2 ANQGSEA. This CDR3 has 15 residues. J lost 2 bases, V lost 3 bases, and 7 bases had no gene match. CDR3 region: CSVDRSGAFTDTQYF. CDR3 bases: TGCAGCGTTGATCGTAGCGGGGCCTTCACAGATACGCAGTATTTT.

Regarding this clonotype: A much larger clone sits a single nucleotide away, making a read error possible. The rearrangement joins TRBV7-3 to TRBJ1-2, with 10 positions matching TRBD1. There are 18 residues in the CDR3. Germline assignment: CDR1 SGHTA and CDR2 FQGTGA. The V and J ends lost 5 bases and 2 bases, in that order; junction bases with no gene match: 14. This chain's CDR3 is CASSLDPDRGWKNYGYTF. DNA for the CDR3: TGTGCCAGCAGCCTCGATCCGGACAGGGGGTGGAAAAACTATGGCTACACCTTC.

The chain has TRBV20-1 and TRBJ1-4, with D possibly matching TRBD1 (5 bases). This CDR3 contains 14 residues. V was pared by 5 bases and J by 8 bases, with 18 bases between. Per germline, CDR1 DFQATT and CDR2 SNEGSKA (reference sequence). This CDR3 reads CSARQILAREKLFF. CDR3 nucleotides: TGCAGTGCTCGACAGATCCTGGCCAGGGAAAAACTGTTTTTT.

As concerns this clonotype: Just one base apart from a much larger clone, this may be a read error. In DNA, the CDR3 is TGTGCCAGCGGCTTAGCGTTAACTAGCGGTCCAGATACGCAGTATTTT. Its translation: CASGLALTSGPDTQYF. The J gene is TRBJ2-3, the V gene TRBV7-2; 8 nucleotides match TRBD2. The CDR3 loop spans 16 amino acids. Looked up from germline, CDR1 is SGHTA and CDR2 is FQGNSA.

Worth noting for this clonotype: Because it lacks the conserved phenylalanine or tryptophan at the end, this CDR3 is likely a read error. The limits of the CDR3 on the DNA are not certain, so only TCRdb's listed CDR3 is given. The chain has TRBV7-3 and TRBJ1-1. Germline CDR1 reads SGHTA; CDR2 reads FQGTGA. The CDR3 comprises 13 residues, both ends counted. This CDR3 is CASSLGSNSNYCY.

This chain links TRBV7-2 with TRBJ2-7; D call uncertain. This CDR3 is 14 amino acids long. Trimming left V 2 bases short and J 4 bases short, with 12 bases between. CDR1 SGHTA and CDR2 FQGNSA come from the germline V gene. CDR3 sequence: CASSLSRPVYEQYF. Written as DNA, the CDR3 is TGTGCCAGCAGCTTATCACGACCGGTGTACGAGCAGTACTTC.

Comment on this clonotype: One end of the junction does not line up with germline, which may come from a read error. The V call is TRBV20-1, the J call TRBJ1-1; D not certain. The CDR3 is 14 amino acids. Looked up from germline, CDR1 is DFQATT and CDR2 is SNEGSKA (reference sequence). CDR3 sequence (DNA): TGCAGCGCTAGCAGCGTTAAGGTCGCCACCGAAGCTTTCTTT. Its translation: CSASSVKVATEAFF.

In its sample, this clonotype was seen many times. The chain combines TRBV3-1 with TRBJ2-1; D remains ambiguous. The CDR3 loop spans 14 amino acids. Germline lookup yields CDR1 LGHDT and CDR2 YNNKEL (reference sequence). Trimming pared 1 base from V and 5 bases from J, leaving 9 bases between. The CDR3 DNA is TGTGCCAGCAGCCAAGTATACGCCGACAATGAGCAGTTCTTC. It encodes CASSQVYADNEQFF.